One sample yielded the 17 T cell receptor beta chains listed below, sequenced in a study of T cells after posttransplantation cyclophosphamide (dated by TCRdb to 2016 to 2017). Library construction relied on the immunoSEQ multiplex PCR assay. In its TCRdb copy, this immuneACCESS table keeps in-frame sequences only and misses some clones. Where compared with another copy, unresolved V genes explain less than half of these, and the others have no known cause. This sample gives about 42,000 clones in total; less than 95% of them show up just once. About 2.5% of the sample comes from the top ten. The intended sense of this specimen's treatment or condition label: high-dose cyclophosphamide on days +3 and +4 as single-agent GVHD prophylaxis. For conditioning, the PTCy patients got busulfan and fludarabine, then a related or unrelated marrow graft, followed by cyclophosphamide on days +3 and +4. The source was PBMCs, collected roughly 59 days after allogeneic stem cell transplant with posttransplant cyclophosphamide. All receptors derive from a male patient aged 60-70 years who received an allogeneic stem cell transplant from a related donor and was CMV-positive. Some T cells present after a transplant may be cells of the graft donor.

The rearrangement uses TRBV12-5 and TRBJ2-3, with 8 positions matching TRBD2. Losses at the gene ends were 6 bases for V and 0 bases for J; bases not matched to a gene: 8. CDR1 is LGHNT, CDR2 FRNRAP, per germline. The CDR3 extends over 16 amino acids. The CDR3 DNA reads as TGTGCTAGTGGGTTTCGGGGGGGAGGGAGCACAGATACGCAGTATTTT. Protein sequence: CASGFRGGGSTDTQYF.

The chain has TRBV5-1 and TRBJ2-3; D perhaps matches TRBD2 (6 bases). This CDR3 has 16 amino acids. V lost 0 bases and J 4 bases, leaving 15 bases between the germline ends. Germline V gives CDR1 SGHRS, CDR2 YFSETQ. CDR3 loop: CASSLARDSEADTQYF. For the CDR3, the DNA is TGCGCCAGCAGCTTGGCAAGGGACTCGGAGGCAGATACGCAGTATTTT.

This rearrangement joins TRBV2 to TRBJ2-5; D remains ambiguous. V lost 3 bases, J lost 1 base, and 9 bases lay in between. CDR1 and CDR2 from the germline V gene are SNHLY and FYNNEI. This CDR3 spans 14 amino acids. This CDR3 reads CASSDGLTQETQYF. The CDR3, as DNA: TGTGCCAGCAGTGATGGGCTAACCCAAGAGACCCAGTACTTC.

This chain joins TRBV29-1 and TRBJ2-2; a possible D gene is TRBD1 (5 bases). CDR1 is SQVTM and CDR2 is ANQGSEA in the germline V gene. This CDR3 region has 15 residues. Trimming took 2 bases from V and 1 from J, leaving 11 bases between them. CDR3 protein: CSVEYGAVNTGELFF. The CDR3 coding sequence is TGCAGCGTTGAATATGGGGCAGTGAACACCGGGGAGCTGTTTTTT.

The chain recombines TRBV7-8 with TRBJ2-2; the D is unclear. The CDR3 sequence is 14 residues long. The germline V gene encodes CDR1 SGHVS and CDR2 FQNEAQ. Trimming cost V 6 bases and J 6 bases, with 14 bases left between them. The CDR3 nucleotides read TGTGCCAGCAGTCATGGCCTTGAGGCCGGGGAGCTGTTTTTT. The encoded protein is CASSHGLEAGELFF.

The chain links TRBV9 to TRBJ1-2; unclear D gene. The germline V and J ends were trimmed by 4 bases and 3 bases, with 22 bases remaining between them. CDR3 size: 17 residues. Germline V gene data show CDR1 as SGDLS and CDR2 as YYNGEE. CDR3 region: CASSLNPGEGSYYGYTF. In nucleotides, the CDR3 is TGTGCCAGCAGCCTAAACCCTGGGGAGGGCTCCTACTATGGCTACACCTTC. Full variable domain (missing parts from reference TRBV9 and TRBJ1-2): DSGVTQTPKHLITATGQRVTLRCSPRSGDLSVYWYQQSLDQGLQFLIQYYNGEERAKGNILERFSAQQFPDLHSELNLSSLELGDSALYFCASSLNPGEGSYYGYTFGSGTRLTVV.

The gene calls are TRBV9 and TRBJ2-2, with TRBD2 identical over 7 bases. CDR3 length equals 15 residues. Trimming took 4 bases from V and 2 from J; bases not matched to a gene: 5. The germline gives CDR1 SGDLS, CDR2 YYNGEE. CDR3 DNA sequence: TGTGCCAGCAGCCCCCGGGACTACAACACCGGGGAGCTGTTTTTT. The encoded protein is CASSPRDYNTGELFF.

The CDR3 here is CAWSGQVLHNSPLHF. DNA of the CDR3: TGTGCCTGGAGTGGACAGGTCTTACATAATTCACCCCTCCACTTT. The chain has TRBV30 and TRBJ1-6; possible D gene TRBD1, 6 bases. The CDR3 runs to 15 residues. V lost 1 base, J lost 5 bases, and 12 bases lay in between. Germline CDR1 is GTSNPN and CDR2 is SVGIG (reference sequence).

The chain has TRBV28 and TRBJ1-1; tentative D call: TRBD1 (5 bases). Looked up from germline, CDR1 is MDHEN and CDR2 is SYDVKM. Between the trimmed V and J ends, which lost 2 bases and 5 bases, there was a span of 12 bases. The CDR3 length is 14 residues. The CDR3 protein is CASSLQGGWTEAFF. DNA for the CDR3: TGTGCCAGCAGTTTACAGGGAGGTTGGACTGAAGCTTTCTTT. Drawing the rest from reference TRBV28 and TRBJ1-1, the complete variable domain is DVKVTQSSRYLVKRTGEKVFLECVQDMDHENMFWYRQDPGLGLRLIYFSYDVKMKEKGDIPEGYSVSREKKERFSLILESASTNQTSMYLCASSLQGGWTEAFFGQGTRLTVV.

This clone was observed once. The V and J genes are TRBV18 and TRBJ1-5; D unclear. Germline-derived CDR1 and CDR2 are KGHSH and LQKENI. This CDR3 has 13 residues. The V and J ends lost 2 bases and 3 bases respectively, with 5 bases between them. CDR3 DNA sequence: TGTGCCAGCTCACCAGGAGTCAATCAGCCCCAGCATTTT. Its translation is CASSPGVNQPQHF.

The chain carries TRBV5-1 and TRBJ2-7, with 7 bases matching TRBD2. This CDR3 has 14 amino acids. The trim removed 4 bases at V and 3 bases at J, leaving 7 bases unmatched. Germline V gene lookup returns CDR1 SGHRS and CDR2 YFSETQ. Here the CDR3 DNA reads TGCGCCAGCAGCCTGGGAGGGCAGTTCTACGAGCAGTACTTC. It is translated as CASSLGGQFYEQYF. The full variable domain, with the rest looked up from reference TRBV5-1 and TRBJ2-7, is KAGVTQTPRYLIKTRGQQVTLSCSPISGHRSVSWYQQTPGQGLQFLFEYFSETQRNKGNFPGRFSGRQFSNSRSEMNVSTLELGDSALYLCASSLGGQFYEQYFGPGTRLTVT.

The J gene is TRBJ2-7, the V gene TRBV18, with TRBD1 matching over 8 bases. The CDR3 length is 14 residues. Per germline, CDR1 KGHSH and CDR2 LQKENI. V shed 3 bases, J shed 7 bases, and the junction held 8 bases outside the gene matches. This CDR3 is CASSPGQGLGEQYF. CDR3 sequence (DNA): TGTGCCAGCTCACCTGGACAGGGATTGGGGGAGCAGTACTTC.

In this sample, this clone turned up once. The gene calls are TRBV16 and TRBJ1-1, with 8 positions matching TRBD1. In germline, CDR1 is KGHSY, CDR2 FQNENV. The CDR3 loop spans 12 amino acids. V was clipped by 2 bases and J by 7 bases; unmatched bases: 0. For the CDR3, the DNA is TGTGCCAGCAGCCAAACAGGGGGTGAAGCTTTCTTT. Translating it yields CASSQTGGEAFF.

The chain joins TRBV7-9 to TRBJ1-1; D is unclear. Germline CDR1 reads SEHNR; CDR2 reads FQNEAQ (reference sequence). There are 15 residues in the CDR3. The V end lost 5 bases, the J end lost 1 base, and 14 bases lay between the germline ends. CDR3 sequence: CASSATSAGNTEAFF. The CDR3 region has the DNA TGTGCCAGCAGCGCAACCTCCGCAGGGAACACTGAAGCTTTCTTT.

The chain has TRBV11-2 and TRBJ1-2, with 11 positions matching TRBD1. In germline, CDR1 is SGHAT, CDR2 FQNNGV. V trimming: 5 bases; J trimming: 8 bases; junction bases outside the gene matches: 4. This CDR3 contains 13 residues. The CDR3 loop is CASSPDRGRGYTF. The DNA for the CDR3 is TGTGCCAGCAGCCCGGACAGGGGGCGAGGCTACACCTTC. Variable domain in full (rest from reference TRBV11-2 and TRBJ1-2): EAGVAQSPRYKIIEKRQSVAFWCNPISGHATLYWYQQILGQGPKLLIQFQNNGVVDDSQLPKDRFSAERLKGVDSTLKIQPAKLEDSAVYLCASSPDRGRGYTFGSGTRLTVV.

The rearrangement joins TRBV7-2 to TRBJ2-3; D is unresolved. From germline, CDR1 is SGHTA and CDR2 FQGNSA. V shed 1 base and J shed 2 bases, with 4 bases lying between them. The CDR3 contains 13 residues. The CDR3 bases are TGTGCCAGCAGCTTAGAGCACACAGATACGCAGTATTTT. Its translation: CASSLEHTDTQYF.

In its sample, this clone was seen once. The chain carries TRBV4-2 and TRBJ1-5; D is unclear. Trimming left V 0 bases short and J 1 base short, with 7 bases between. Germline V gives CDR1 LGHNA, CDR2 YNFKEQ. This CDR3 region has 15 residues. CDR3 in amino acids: CASSQERISNQPQHF. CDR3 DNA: TGTGCCAGCAGCCAAGAGAGGATAAGCAATCAGCCCCAGCATTTT.